Shown below are 10 T cell receptor beta chains from a single sample sequenced in a study of blood T cells in healthy people across ages. Next came a second PCR, run for roughly 7 to 12 cycles, which used a sample-barcoded 5' primer along with a J-beta primer mix. TCRdb re-called the 5' RACE reads with MiXCR, one entry per CDR3 protein. This table holds roughly 1,300,000 distinct CDR3 sequences, roughly 64% found once. Sequenced material: blood. Source of these receptors: a man in his late teens or twenties in good health.

The chain couples TRBV7-9 to TRBJ1-4; D possibly corresponds to TRBD1 (6 bases). V was trimmed by 4 bases and J by 5 bases, leaving 14 bases between them. Germline V lookup: CDR1 SEHNR, CDR2 FQNEAQ (reference sequence). The CDR3 length is 15 residues. The CDR3 nucleotides read TGTGCCAGCAGCTCTACGGACAGTATAAATGAAAAACTGTTTTTT. The encoded protein is CASSSTDSINEKLFF.

This chain uses TRBV9 with TRBJ2-7, with 8 bases aligning to TRBD2. After removal of 0 bases from V and 1 base from J, the junction contained 9 bases not matched to a gene. Germline V gene sequence: CDR1 SGDLS, CDR2 YYNGEE. The CDR3 has 17 amino acids. The CDR3 protein is CASSVGILAGASYEQYF. The CDR3 DNA reads TGTGCCAGCAGCGTAGGGATTCTAGCGGGTGCTTCCTACGAGCAGTACTTC.

This clonotype was seen a handful of times. The chain couples TRBV5-1 to TRBJ2-5, with D perhaps TRBD1 or TRBD2 (5 bases each). V was shortened by 4 bases and J by 5 bases, with 18 bases between the two germline ends. Germline CDR1 reads SGHRS; CDR2 reads YFSETQ. CDR3 size: 15 residues. The CDR3 DNA sequence: TGCGCCAGCAGCAAGGGGACCTCCCAGACGGAGACCCAGTACTTC. It is translated as CASSKGTSQTETQYF.

The CDR3 protein is CASSVAGVTYNEQFF. Written as DNA, the CDR3 is TGTGCCAGCTCCGTAGCGGGAGTTACCTACAATGAGCAGTTCTTC. The gene calls are TRBV18 and TRBJ2-1; 9 bases align to TRBD2. V lost 6 bases to trimming and J lost 2 bases; unmatched junction nucleotides: 5. This CDR3 has 15 amino acids. Germline V gene lookup returns CDR1 KGHSH and CDR2 LQKENI.

There are a few counts of this clonotype. The rearrangement links TRBV20-1 to TRBJ1-2; unclear D gene. Germline CDR1 is DFQATT and CDR2 is SNEGSKA (reference sequence). This CDR3 region has 12 residues. Trimming pared 0 bases from V and 5 bases from J, leaving 7 bases between. The CDR3 DNA follows: TGCAGTGCTAGAGATCGCGGGTATGGCTACACCTTC. Residues: CSARDRGYGYTF.

This chain connects TRBV3-1 to TRBJ2-1, with TRBD1 as a possible D gene (6 bases). The germline V gene encodes CDR1 LGHDT and CDR2 YNNKEL (reference sequence). The CDR3 runs 15 residues. V was pared by 4 bases and J by 5 bases, with 15 bases between. The CDR3 sequence: CASSPDRTGNNEQFF. For the CDR3, the DNA is TGTGCCAGCAGCCCAGATAGAACAGGGAACAATGAGCAGTTCTTC.

This clonotype came up a few times. In DNA form, the CDR3 reads TGCAGTGCTTTCACTAGCGGTGCCTACGAGCAGTACTTC. Translated, it gives CSAFTSGAYEQYF. This rearrangement joins TRBV20-1 to TRBJ2-7; 8 nucleotides line up with TRBD2. From germline, CDR1 is DFQATT and CDR2 SNEGSKA (reference sequence). V dropped 5 bases and J dropped 2; count of bases not matched to a gene: 5. The CDR3 extends over 13 amino acids.

The chain employs TRBV2 and TRBJ1-1; D is uncertain. Per germline, CDR1 SNHLY and CDR2 FYNNEI. V lost 8 bases and J lost 0, with 16 bases in between. The CDR3 spans 15 residues. The CDR3: CASGKDATMNTEAFF. CDR3 nucleotides: TGTGCCAGCGGGAAGGACGCGACCATGAACACTGAAGCTTTCTTT.

This clonotype was seen only a few times. The chain carries TRBV4-1 and TRBJ2-3; D ambiguous. Trimming took 5 bases from V and 5 from J, leaving 14 bases between them. The CDR3 sequence is 14 residues long. In germline, CDR1 is MGHRA, CDR2 YSYEKL. CDR3 loop: CASSSSPQEDTQYF. CDR3 in DNA: TGCGCCAGCAGCTCAAGCCCCCAGGAAGATACGCAGTATTTT.

The chain links TRBV7-2 to TRBJ2-7, with a tentative D call TRBD2 (5 bases). V lost 5 bases, J lost 0 bases, and 11 bases lay in between. The CDR3 has 14 residues. Germline V gene sequence: CDR1 SGHTA, CDR2 FQGNSA. CDR3: CASSPTRGSYEQYF. The CDR3, as DNA: TGTGCCAGCAGCCCTACCCGGGGCTCCTACGAGCAGTACTTC.